Below are 10 T cell receptor beta chains sequenced from a single sample in a study of CD8 T cells in Susac syndrome. The RNA input was roughly 0.45 to 1 ug, and it was reverse transcribed with random hexamers. TCRdb used MiXCR to reprocess the immunoSEQ multiplex PCR reads, holding one entry per CDR3 protein. This repertoire shows 180,000 or so distinct CDR3 sequences, about 94% found once; its top ten account for about 0.093%. Sequencing was carried out using CD4+ T cells from PBMCs. The receptors stem from a human donor with multiple sclerosis.

The rearrangement links TRBV20-1 to TRBJ2-7; a weak D match, TRBD2 (5 bases). The CDR3 runs to 11 residues. Germline CDR1 DFQATT, CDR2 SNEGSKA (reference sequence). Trimming shortened V by 1 base and J by 7 bases, and 8 bases separated the two germline ends. CDR3 amino acids: CSARGPGEQYF. The DNA for the CDR3 is TGCAGTGCTAGAGGGCCGGGGGAGCAGTACTTC.

The chain couples TRBV4-2 to TRBJ1-5, with D unclear. CDR1 LGHNA and CDR2 YNFKEQ come from the germline V gene. There are 16 residues in the CDR3. Trimming took off 4 bases at V and 7 bases at J, with 20 bases between the two ends. CDR3 loop: CASSPHRVEVGQPQHF. The DNA for the CDR3 is TGTGCCAGCAGCCCGCATCGGGTGGAGGTTGGGCAGCCCCAGCATTTT.

The chain combines TRBV12-3 or TRBV12-4 with TRBJ2-5; D unclear. V lost 5 bases and J lost 7, with 14 bases in between. The CDR3 totals 13 residues. The CDR3 reads CASSPRADGTQYF. Here the CDR3 DNA reads TGTGCCAGCAGTCCCCGGGCGGATGGGACCCAGTACTTC.

This clonotype was recorded only once. The rearrangement joins TRBV30 to TRBJ2-5, with D uncertain. V was cut by 3 bases and J by 1 base, with 9 bases left in between. Germline CDR1 and CDR2: GTSNPN and SVGIG (reference sequence). The CDR3 consists of 13 residues. In nucleotides, the CDR3 is TGTGCCTGGAGCCAGAGCTTCCAAGAGACCCAGTACTTC. Amino acids: CAWSQSFQETQYF.

The chain is built from TRBV30 and TRBJ2-3, with unresolved D. The V end was cut by 0 bases, the J end by 2 bases, with 9 bases between. The length of the CDR3 is 14 residues. Germline CDR1 reads GTSNPN; CDR2 reads SVGIG (reference sequence). CDR3 amino acids: CAWSVGQTTDTQYF. The CDR3 DNA reads as TGTGCCTGGAGTGTAGGGCAGACCACAGATACGCAGTATTTT.

This chain joins TRBV7-2 and TRBJ2-1; 13 bases agree with TRBD2. The CDR3 runs 13 residues. V shed 8 bases and J 9 bases; nucleotides not matched to a gene: 4. CDR1 and CDR2 (germline): SGHTA, FQGNSA. Written as DNA, the CDR3 is TGTGCCAGCGGACTAGCGGGGGCGGCTGAGCAGTTCTTC. Its protein is CASGLAGAAEQFF.

V and J are TRBV9 and TRBJ1-4; no clear D gene. V was clipped by 0 bases and J by 10 bases, with 13 bases between them. The CDR3 totals 14 residues. Looked up from germline, CDR1 is SGDLS and CDR2 is YYNGEE. CDR3: CASSVAGSRGKLFF. The CDR3 bases are TGTGCCAGCAGCGTAGCTGGCAGTCGGGGAAAACTGTTTTTT.

This rearrangement joins TRBV30 to TRBJ2-4, with 7 bases identical to TRBD1. V was clipped by 3 bases and J by 8 bases; unmatched bases: 7. CDR3 length: 13 residues. Germline lookup yields CDR1 GTSNPN and CDR2 SVGIG (reference sequence). This CDR3 reads CAWRDIQGDIQYF. The CDR3 DNA reads as TGTGCCTGGAGGGACATCCAGGGGGACATTCAGTACTTC.

The chain links TRBV29-1 to TRBJ1-1, with D perhaps TRBD1 (6 bases). Germline-derived CDR1 and CDR2 are SQVTM and ANQGSEA. The CDR3 is 13 residues long. V was shortened by 3 bases and J by 4 bases, with 12 bases between the two germline ends. As DNA, the CDR3 is TGCAGCGTTGACCACTGGGGGCTCACTGAAGCTTTCTTT. Translated, it gives CSVDHWGLTEAFF.

The rearrangement joins TRBV2 to TRBJ1-1; maybe TRBD1 (6 bases). Germline-derived CDR1 and CDR2 are SNHLY and FYNNEI. The CDR3 runs to 17 residues. V lost 6 bases and J lost 0, with 20 bases in between. CDR3: CASRRRVAGAMNTEAFF. The CDR3 coding sequence is TGTGCCAGCAGGCGGCGGGTCGCAGGGGCGATGAACACTGAAGCTTTCTTT. Complete variable domain (other parts from reference TRBV2 and TRBJ1-1): EPEVTQTPSHQVTQMGQEVILRCVPISNHLYFYWYRQILGQKVEFLVSFYNNEISEKSEIFDDQFSVERPDGSNFTLKIRSTKLEDSAMYFCASRRRVAGAMNTEAFFGQGTRLTVV.